A single sample is the source of the 27 T cell receptor beta chains below, sequenced in a study of blood T cell repertoires in COVID-19. Repertoires were generated with immunoSEQ multiplex PCR, while TCRdb's copy carries only in-frame clones and drops some. The table has 75,000 to 90,000 clones, about four fifths seen once. Sequenced sample: peripheral blood. These TCRs come from a woman in her thirties or forties with active or convalescent COVID-19.

V usage is TRBV5-1 and J usage is TRBJ2-5, with a tentative D call TRBD2 (6 bases). The CDR3 extends over 14 amino acids. In germline, CDR1 is SGHRS, CDR2 YFSETQ. Trimming removed 3 bases at V and 5 bases at J, with 14 bases between. DNA for the CDR3: TGCGCCAGCAGCTCGGGGGTGGTAGGGGAGACCCAGTACTTC. Its protein is CASSSGVVGETQYF.

The chain has TRBV5-6 and TRBJ2-7; unclear D gene. There are 14 residues in the CDR3. V shed 4 bases and J shed 0 bases, with 11 bases lying between them. In germline, CDR1 is SGHDT, CDR2 YYEEEE. CDR3 nucleotide sequence: TGTGCCAGCAGCGGAGACCGAATCTCCTACGAGCAGTACTTC. This gives the protein CASSGDRISYEQYF.

J is TRBJ1-3 and V is TRBV6-2 or TRBV6-3; D call uncertain. The germline gives CDR1 MNHEY, CDR2 SVGEGT. The CDR3 contains 14 residues. V shed 2 bases and J shed 0 bases, with 5 bases lying between them. CDR3 DNA sequence: TGTGCCAGCAGTTACCATAGCTCTGGAAACACCATATATTTT. As protein: CASSYHSSGNTIYF.

The V call is TRBV7-6, the J call TRBJ2-2; 8 bases match TRBD1. The germline V gene has CDR1 SGHVS and CDR2 FNYEAQ. The CDR3 runs 18 residues. V was pared by 3 bases and J by 3 bases, with 12 bases of the junction left unmatched. CDR3 nucleotide sequence: TGTGCCAGCAGCTTTAACACAGGGGGGTTACCGGACACCGGGGAGCTGTTTTTT. Amino acid sequence: CASSFNTGGLPDTGELFF. The whole variable domain, remainder taken from reference TRBV7-6 and TRBJ2-2, is GAGVSQSPRYKVTKRGQDVALRCDPISGHVSLYWYRQALGQGPEFLTYFNYEAQQDKSGLPNDRFSAERPEGSISTLTIQRTEQRDSAMYRCASSFNTGGLPDTGELFFGEGSRLTVL.

The chain recombines TRBV24-1 with TRBJ2-3; D gene unclear. CDR1 is KGHDR, CDR2 SFDVKD, per germline. The germline V and J ends were trimmed by 0 bases and 0 bases, with 6 bases remaining between them. This CDR3 region has 15 residues. The CDR3 nucleotides are TGTGCCACCAGTGATTTGCTTTCTAGCACAGATACGCAGTATTTT. This sequence encodes CATSDLLSSTDTQYF.

J is TRBJ1-4 and V is TRBV6-5; 7 nucleotides line up with TRBD1. The ends lost 0 bases at V and 7 bases at J; junction bases unmatched: 5. Germline V lookup: CDR1 MNHEY, CDR2 SVGAGI. The CDR3 has 15 amino acids. The DNA of the CDR3 is TGTGCCAGCAGTTACTCGCCAGGGGGGCGTGAAAAACTGTTTTTT. Its translation: CASSYSPGGREKLFF.

This clone was observed once. J is TRBJ2-3 and V is TRBV15; 13 bases fit TRBD2. The germline V gene encodes CDR1 LNHNV and CDR2 YYDKDF (reference sequence). The CDR3 spans 16 residues. Unmatched junction bases numbered 4, after V lost 5 bases and J lost 2 bases. The CDR3 here is CATSRTSGRSTDTQYF. In DNA, the CDR3 is TGTGCCACCAGCCGGACTAGCGGGAGATCCACAGATACGCAGTATTTT.

With regard to this clone: This same CDR3 is encoded by further DNA sequences in the sample. This chain joins TRBV5-1 and TRBJ2-5; the D gene is possibly TRBD1 (6 bases). Trimming shortened V by 4 bases and J by 2 bases, and 12 bases separated the two germline ends. The germline V gene encodes CDR1 SGHRS and CDR2 YFSETQ. CDR3 length equals 14 residues. CDR3 loop: CASSLRGGQETQYF. CDR3 DNA sequence: TGCGCCAGCAGCCTCAGGGGTGGGCAAGAGACCCAGTACTTC.

The J gene is TRBJ1-3, the V gene TRBV6-5; D not certain. CDR1 is MNHEY and CDR2 is SVGAGI in the germline V gene. The CDR3 runs to 14 residues. Trimming removed 2 bases at V and 0 bases at J, with 5 bases between. This chain's CDR3 is CASSYGSSGNTIYF. CDR3 nucleotides: TGTGCCAGCAGTTACGGGAGCTCTGGAAACACCATATATTTT.

This clone came up once. The J gene is TRBJ1-2, the V gene TRBV7-8, with 9 bases aligning to TRBD1. Germline V lookup: CDR1 SGHVS, CDR2 FQNEAQ. The CDR3 runs 17 residues. Trimming removed 2 bases from V and 1 base from J; junction bases left unmatched: 8. CDR3 region: CASSLRLRDRDNYGYTF. In DNA, the CDR3 is TGTGCCAGCAGCTTACGTCTAAGGGACAGGGATAACTATGGCTACACCTTC.

CDR3 sequence reads: CASSLQGGNEKLFF. Written as DNA, the CDR3 is TGTGCCAGCAGCCTACAGGGGGGAAATGAAAAACTGTTTTTT. The J gene is TRBJ1-4, the V gene TRBV7-9, with TRBD1 matching 8 bases. The CDR3 totals 14 residues. Germline V gives CDR1 SEHNR, CDR2 FQNEAQ (reference sequence). V gave up 5 bases and J gave up 5 bases; unmatched junction bases: 4. Together with reference TRBV7-9 and TRBJ1-4, the CDR3 gives the full variable domain: DTGVSQNPRHKITKRGQNVTFRCDPISEHNRLYWYRQTLGQGPEFLTYFQNEAQLEKSRLLSDRFSAERPKGSFSTLEIQRTEQGDSAMYLCASSLQGGNEKLFFGSGTQLSVL.

The V and J genes are TRBV9 and TRBJ2-6, with 7 bases aligning to TRBD1. V shed 0 bases, J shed 0 bases, and the junction held 3 bases outside the gene matches. Per the germline V gene, CDR1 is SGDLS and CDR2 is YYNGEE. This CDR3 is 17 amino acids long. Written as DNA, the CDR3 is TGTGCCAGCAGCGTAGGCCAGGGGGTCTCTGGGGCCAACGTCCTGACTTTC. Protein sequence: CASSVGQGVSGANVLTF.

The rearrangement uses TRBV4-2 and TRBJ1-2; 7 bases agree with TRBD1. CDR3 length: 14 residues. Losses at the gene ends were 1 base for V and 8 bases for J; bases not matched to a gene: 7. The germline CDR1 and CDR2 sequences are LGHNA and YNFKEQ. The CDR3 loop reads CASSQVDRAQGYTF. As DNA, the CDR3 is TGTGCCAGCAGCCAAGTTGACAGGGCTCAGGGCTACACCTTC.

The chain links TRBV27 to TRBJ2-1, with 9 bases fitting TRBD1. The CDR3 totals 14 residues. After removal of 5 bases from V and 4 bases from J, the junction contained 3 bases not matched to a gene. Germline V lookup: CDR1 MNHEY, CDR2 SMNVEV (reference sequence). The CDR3 DNA follows: TGTGCCAGCAGTGCGGACAGGGGTTACAATGAGCAGTTCTTC. It encodes CASSADRGYNEQFF.

This chain uses TRBV21-1 with TRBJ2-1; the table's D gene call, TRBD1, was not cross checked with the DNA. TRBV21-1 is reported as a pseudogene. The CDR3 extends over 13 amino acids. CDR3 nucleotides: TGTGCCAGCAGTTCAGTCCTTGACAATGAGCAGTTCTTC. Translating it yields CASSSVLDNEQFF.

V usage is TRBV9 and J usage is TRBJ1-4; the match to TRBD1 covers 7 bases. Germline CDR1 and CDR2: SGDLS and YYNGEE. J was trimmed by 5 bases and V by 0 bases; bases with no gene match: 7. This CDR3 has 16 amino acids. CDR3 sequence: CASSVGDSMANEKLFF. The CDR3 DNA follows: TGTGCCAGCAGCGTAGGGGACAGCATGGCGAATGAAAAACTGTTTTTT.

CDR3 residues: CATSDLQGGRPFSYNEQFF. CDR3 bases: TGTGCCACCAGTGATTTGCAGGGCGGGAGGCCCTTCTCCTACAATGAGCAGTTCTTC. The chain combines TRBV24-1 with TRBJ2-1; 8 bases match TRBD2. V was pared by 0 bases and J by 0 bases, with 9 bases of the junction left unmatched. The CDR3 spans 19 residues. The germline CDR1 and CDR2 sequences are KGHDR and SFDVKD.

The chain has TRBV19 and TRBJ2-1, with TRBD2 identical over 8 bases. Germline V gene data show CDR1 as LNHDA and CDR2 as SQIVND (reference sequence). Trimming removed 4 bases from V and 7 bases from J; junction bases left unmatched: 12. This CDR3 comprises 16 residues. CDR3 coding DNA: TGTGCCAGTAGTACCCGAGCGGGAGTGGTTTGGAATGAGCAGTTCTTC. Translation: CASSTRAGVVWNEQFF.

CDR3: CASSLSGIGTGELFF. In DNA form, the CDR3 reads TGTGCCAGCAGTTTGAGCGGGATTGGCACCGGGGAGCTGTTTTTT. The V call is TRBV28, the J call TRBJ2-2, with 7 bases fitting TRBD2. Germline-derived CDR1 and CDR2 are MDHEN and SYDVKM. The CDR3 is 15 residues long. V shed 3 bases and J 4 bases; nucleotides not matched to a gene: 5.

V gene TRBV30 combines with J gene TRBJ1-6, with D perhaps matching TRBD1 (5 bases). The CDR3 loop spans 17 amino acids. Trimming left V 0 bases short and J 0 bases short, with 12 bases between. Germline assignment: CDR1 GTSNPN and CDR2 SVGIG (reference sequence). Written as DNA, the CDR3 is TGTGCCTGGAGTGTACAGGTCCTTAGCTCCTATAATTCACCCCTCCACTTT. This encodes CAWSVQVLSSYNSPLHF. Filled out from reference TRBV30 and TRBJ1-6, the complete variable domain reads SQTIHQWPATLVQPVGSPLSLECTVEGTSNPNLYWYRQAAGRGLQLLFYSVGIGQISSEVPQNLSASRPQDRQFILSSKKLLLSDSGFYLCAWSVQVLSSYNSPLHFGNGTRLTVT.

The V call is TRBV7-2, the J call TRBJ1-4, with a weak D call TRBD1 (5 bases). Trimming removed 1 base at V and 0 bases at J, with 9 bases between. The CDR3 runs to 16 residues. Germline V gives CDR1 SGHTA, CDR2 FQGNSA. The CDR3: CASSLGTYATNEKLFF. The CDR3 coding sequence is TGTGCCAGCAGCTTAGGGACATATGCAACTAATGAAAAACTGTTTTTT.

The rearrangement joins TRBV29-1 to TRBJ2-2, with TRBD1 matching over 8 bases. V gave up 7 bases and J gave up 2 bases; unmatched junction bases: 3. The germline V gene encodes CDR1 SQVTM and CDR2 ANQGSEA. CDR3 length equals 13 residues. CDR3 coding DNA: TGCAGCGCCCAGGGGGCTAACACCGGGGAGCTGTTTTTT. As protein: CSAQGANTGELFF.

Written as DNA, the CDR3 is TGTGCCAGCAGCCCCCCCGACAGGCGCAATTCACCCCTCCACTTT. Translating gives CASSPPDRRNSPLHF. The chain uses TRBV28 and TRBJ1-6, with D perhaps matching TRBD1 (6 bases). Trimming cost V 6 bases and J 7 bases, with 16 bases left between them. Looked up from germline, CDR1 is MDHEN and CDR2 is SYDVKM. CDR3 length: 15 residues. Full variable domain (missing parts from reference TRBV28 and TRBJ1-6): DVKVTQSSRYLVKRTGEKVFLECVQDMDHENMFWYRQDPGLGLRLIYFSYDVKMKEKGDIPEGYSVSREKKERFSLILESASTNQTSMYLCASSPPDRRNSPLHFGNGTRLTVT.

This clone was detected only a few times. V usage is TRBV7-8 and J usage is TRBJ1-5; the match to TRBD1 covers 7 bases. In germline, CDR1 is SGHVS, CDR2 FQNEAQ. The length of the CDR3 is 14 residues. Trimming removed 7 bases from V and 3 bases from J; junction bases left unmatched: 6. In DNA, the CDR3 is TGTGCCAGCACATGGGACAGCTCCAATCAGCCCCAGCATTTT. Translated: CASTWDSSNQPQHF.

The chain uses TRBV30 and TRBJ1-6, with D perhaps TRBD1 (5 bases). The CDR3 loop spans 16 amino acids. V lost 0 bases and J lost 1, with 10 bases in between. Per the germline V gene, CDR1 is GTSNPN and CDR2 is SVGIG (reference sequence). DNA for the CDR3: TGTGCCTGGAGTGTACGGGGGTTGTCCTATAATTCACCCCTCCACTTT. Translated, it gives CAWSVRGLSYNSPLHF.

The genes are TRBV10-2 and TRBJ2-1; TRBD2 agrees at 9 bases. Looked up from germline, CDR1 is WSHSY and CDR2 is SAAADI. The CDR3 totals 14 residues. Unmatched junction bases numbered 5, after V lost 7 bases and J lost 4 bases. As DNA, the CDR3 is TGCGCCAGCACCAAACTAGCGGGTTACAATGAGCAGTTCTTC. Amino acid sequence: CASTKLAGYNEQFF.

This chain joins TRBV7-9 and TRBJ1-4; 7 nucleotides line up with TRBD1. Per germline, CDR1 SEHNR and CDR2 FQNEAQ (reference sequence). The CDR3 has 15 amino acids. With V trimmed by 5 bases and J by 8 bases, 11 bases remained unmatched. In nucleotides, the CDR3 is TGTGCCAGCAGCCAGAGACCCGGGACAGACGAAAAACTGTTTTTT. Its protein product is CASSQRPGTDEKLFF. The whole variable domain, remainder taken from reference TRBV7-9 and TRBJ1-4, is DTGVSQNPRHKITKRGQNVTFRCDPISEHNRLYWYRQTLGQGPEFLTYFQNEAQLEKSRLLSDRFSAERPKGSFSTLEIQRTEQGDSAMYLCASSQRPGTDEKLFFGSGTQLSVL.